This T cell receptor beta chain was sequenced for a study of CD8 T cells in Susac syndrome. TCR beta sequencing was performed on blood CD8+ and CD4+ T cells. With random hexamers, reverse transcription was performed on about 0.5 to 1 ug of RNA. The CDR3 of TCR beta was amplified by immunoSEQ multiplex PCR across 54 Vbeta and 13 Jbeta. TCRdb reprocessed the immunoSEQ multiplex PCR reads with MiXCR, giving one entry per CDR3 protein. Among fewer than 200,000 distinct CDR3 sequences, under 95% were seen once, and the ten largest hold 0.09% to 0.12%. V shed 3 bases and J 9 bases; nucleotides not matched to a gene: 4. This CDR3 is 13 amino acids long. Germline V gives CDR1 MRHNA, CDR2 SNTAGT.

The chain combines TRBV6-4 with TRBJ1-5; TRBD1 matches at 8 bases. The sequenced sample consisted of CD4+ T cells from PBMCs. The origin of this receptor is a human donor in good health. The CDR3 region has the DNA TGTGCCAGCAGTGAAGGACAGGGAACGCCCCAGCATTTT. Translating gives CASSEGQGTPQHF.